Listed below are T cell receptor beta chains from one sample, sequenced in a study of cytomegalovirus exposure and HLA in healthy donors. The method was immunoSEQ multiplex PCR; TCRdb's version includes in-frame clones alone and lacks a portion of them. The sample has some 170,000 clones; approximately 89% are singletons. Sequencing was carried out using PBMCs. The origin of the receptors is a man between 18 and 29 years old in good health and CMV-seropositive. CDR3s include the opening cysteine and the closing phenylalanine or tryptophan.

cdr3_aa: CASSTRDRGPTNEKLFF; v_call: TRBV10-1; j_call: TRBJ1-4
cdr3_aa: CATTRQGGYEQYF; v_call: TRBV19; j_call: TRBJ2-7
cdr3_aa: CASKYSQGRKTEAFF; v_call: TRBV6-6; j_call: TRBJ1-1
cdr3_aa: CASSGFSGNPYEQYF; v_call: TRBV5-1; j_call: TRBJ2-7
cdr3_aa: CAWEWRGSSYGYTF; v_call: TRBV30; j_call: TRBJ1-2
cdr3_aa: CASSLRTGPSNTGELFF; v_call: TRBV13; j_call: TRBJ2-2
cdr3_aa: CASSDRLAASYNEQFF; v_call: TRBV4-3; j_call: TRBJ2-1
cdr3_aa: CASSIGIGQGSYGYTF; v_call: TRBV19; j_call: TRBJ1-2
cdr3_aa: CASSYKGARRELFF; v_call: TRBV6-5; j_call: TRBJ2-2
cdr3_aa: CSVLVAGEDEQFF; v_call: TRBV29-1; j_call: TRBJ2-1
cdr3_aa: CAISFGLSDEQYF; v_call: TRBV5-4; j_call: TRBJ2-7
cdr3_aa: CASSSESLPSYNEQFF; v_call: TRBV9; j_call: TRBJ2-1
cdr3_aa: CASSRDTSQSYGYTF; v_call: TRBV6-1; j_call: TRBJ1-2
cdr3_aa: CASSESTGELFF; v_call: TRBV9; j_call: TRBJ2-2
cdr3_aa: CASRVRTSGSDTQYF; v_call: TRBV2; j_call: TRBJ2-3
cdr3_aa: CASSLGRAGGASGELFF; v_call: TRBV7-6; j_call: TRBJ2-2
cdr3_aa: CASSVEGTSGRAVVETQYF; v_call: TRBV9; j_call: TRBJ2-5
cdr3_aa: CASSLHIGTSGTYEQYF; v_call: TRBV7-9; j_call: TRBJ2-7
cdr3_aa: CASSQDVSGTSYNEQFF; v_call: TRBV4-1; j_call: TRBJ2-1
cdr3_aa: CASSFTGGYEQYF; v_call: TRBV5-1; j_call: TRBJ2-7
cdr3_aa: CASSEDLAFSYEQYF; v_call: TRBV6-1; j_call: TRBJ2-7
cdr3_aa: CASSPGETQYF; v_call: TRBV6-1; j_call: TRBJ2-5
cdr3_aa: CATSRDASEDRTYEQYF; v_call: TRBV15; j_call: TRBJ2-7